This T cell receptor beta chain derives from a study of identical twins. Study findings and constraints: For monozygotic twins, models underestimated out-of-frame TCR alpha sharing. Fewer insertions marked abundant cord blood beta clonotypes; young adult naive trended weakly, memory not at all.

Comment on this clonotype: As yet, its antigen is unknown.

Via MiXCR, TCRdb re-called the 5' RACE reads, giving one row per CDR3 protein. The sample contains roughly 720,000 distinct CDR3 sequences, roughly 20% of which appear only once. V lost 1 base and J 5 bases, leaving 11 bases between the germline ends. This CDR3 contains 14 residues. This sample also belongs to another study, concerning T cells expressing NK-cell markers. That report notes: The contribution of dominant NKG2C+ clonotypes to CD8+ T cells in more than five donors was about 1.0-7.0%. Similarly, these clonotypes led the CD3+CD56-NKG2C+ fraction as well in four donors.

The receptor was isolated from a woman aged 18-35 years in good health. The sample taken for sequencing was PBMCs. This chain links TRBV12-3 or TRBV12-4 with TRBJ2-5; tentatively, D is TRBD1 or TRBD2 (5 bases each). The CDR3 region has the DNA TGTGCCAGCAGTTTAGGAGGGACCACGGAGACCCAGTACTTC. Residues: CASSLGGTTETQYF.